A single sample gave rise to the 15 T cell receptor beta chains below, sequenced in a study of cytomegalovirus exposure and HLA in healthy donors. Vbeta (60) and Jbeta (13) primers were used in the PCR. Repertoires were generated with immunoSEQ multiplex PCR, while TCRdb's copy carries only in-frame clones and drops some. The data show 90,000 to 130,000 clones, and the top ten clones hold 3.7%. Sequencing was done on a sample of PBMCs. Source of these receptors: a man in his thirties or forties in good health and CMV-seronegative.

The chain carries TRBV5-1 and TRBJ2-3; 9 positions agree with TRBD2. The CDR3 has 19 residues. V lost 0 bases to trimming and J lost 0 bases; unmatched junction nucleotides: 11. CDR1 SGHRS and CDR2 YFSETQ come from the germline V gene. In DNA form, the CDR3 reads TGCGCCAGCAGCTTGGCCAGGGTTAGCGGGGGAGCAAGCACAGATACGCAGTATTTT. This encodes CASSLARVSGGASTDTQYF.

V gene TRBV20-1 combines with J gene TRBJ2-7; D might be TRBD2 (6 bases). There are 11 residues in the CDR3. Looked up from germline, CDR1 is DFQATT and CDR2 is SNEGSKA (reference sequence). V lost 6 bases and J 3 bases, leaving 9 bases between the germline ends. CDR3 protein: CSACGDYEQYF. CDR3 coding DNA: TGCAGTGCCTGCGGGGACTACGAGCAGTACTTC.

The genes are TRBV30 and TRBJ1-1; the D is unclear. The germline gives CDR1 GTSNPN, CDR2 SVGIG (reference sequence). V lost 3 bases and J 4 bases, leaving 15 bases between the germline ends. CDR3 size: 14 residues. CDR3 residues: CAWREGKVSTEAFF. The CDR3 DNA reads TGTGCCTGGAGAGAGGGTAAGGTGAGCACTGAAGCTTTCTTT.

The chain employs TRBV30 and TRBJ2-7; weak D call: TRBD1 (6 bases). This CDR3 spans 12 amino acids. Trimming pared 7 bases from V and 3 bases from J, leaving 13 bases between. Germline V gene sequence: CDR1 GTSNPN, CDR2 SVGIG (reference sequence). In DNA, the CDR3 is TGTGCCTCTTCAGGGGAGTACTACGAGCAGTACTTC. As protein: CASSGEYYEQYF.

This sequence joins TRBV5-1 and TRBJ2-7; 8 bases are shared with TRBD2. V lost 0 bases and J lost 4; bases outside the gene matches: 3. The germline gives CDR1 SGHRS, CDR2 YFSETQ. The CDR3 loop spans 14 amino acids. The CDR3 protein is CASSLEPGGYEQYF. CDR3 in DNA: TGCGCCAGCAGCTTGGAGCCGGGGGGGTACGAGCAGTACTTC.

The chain is built from TRBV9 and TRBJ1-2; 7 bases fit TRBD1. Per germline, CDR1 SGDLS and CDR2 YYNGEE. Trimming at V came to 4 bases and at J to 2 bases, leaving 8 bases not matched to a gene. The CDR3 contains 15 residues. The CDR3 is CASSLYTGVNYGYTF. In DNA, the CDR3 is TGTGCCAGCAGCCTCTATACAGGGGTGAACTATGGCTACACCTTC.

The chain couples TRBV5-5 to TRBJ1-2; tentatively, D is TRBD1 (5 bases). The CDR3 runs 15 residues. V was pared by 0 bases and J by 4 bases, with 13 bases between. Germline-derived CDR1 and CDR2 are SGHKS and YYEKEE (reference sequence). The CDR3 loop is CASSLGRGRTYGYTF. The CDR3 nucleotides are TGTGCCAGCAGCTTGGGGAGGGGCAGGACCTATGGCTACACCTTC.

This sequence joins TRBV19 and TRBJ1-3; TRBD1 matches 10 bases. In germline, CDR1 is LNHDA, CDR2 SQIVND (reference sequence). The CDR3 contains 15 residues. V lost 8 bases and J lost 0; bases outside the gene matches: 4. The CDR3 loop reads CASGDRGRSGNTIYF. CDR3 nucleotides: TGTGCCAGTGGGGACAGGGGACGCTCTGGAAACACCATATATTTT.

The J gene is TRBJ1-4, the V gene TRBV2; the D is unclear. Germline assignment: CDR1 SNHLY and CDR2 FYNNEI. The V end was cut by 6 bases, the J end by 10 bases, with 12 bases between. The CDR3 extends over 12 amino acids. The CDR3 loop is CASSPTERKLFF. The DNA of the CDR3 is TGTGCCAGCAGCCCGACCGAGCGAAAACTGTTTTTT.

The rearrangement links TRBV7-9 to TRBJ2-2; 10 bases agree with TRBD1. V lost 7 bases to trimming and J lost 9 bases; unmatched junction nucleotides: 23. CDR1 and CDR2 from the germline V gene are SEHNR and FQNEAQ (reference sequence). This CDR3 has 19 residues. CDR3 sequence reads: CASKDRPGQGLVPIRELFF. In DNA form, the CDR3 reads TGTGCCAGCAAAGACCGCCCGGGACAGGGGTTAGTTCCCATTCGGGAGCTGTTTTTT.

The chain employs TRBV5-1 and TRBJ1-4; TRBD1 is a possible D gene (5 bases). Trimming took 0 bases from V and 0 from J, leaving 9 bases between them. The CDR3 runs to 16 residues. CDR1 and CDR2 (germline): SGHRS, YFSETQ. The DNA for the CDR3 is TGCGCCAGCAGCTTGGCTCAGGGTGCAACTAATGAAAAACTGTTTTTT. Its translation is CASSLAQGATNEKLFF.

The chain carries TRBV5-1 and TRBJ1-4; 7 bases align to TRBD1. The CDR3 length is 14 residues. From germline, CDR1 is SGHRS and CDR2 YFSETQ. The J segment lost 7 bases and the V segment lost 4 bases, leaving 7 bases of the junction unmatched. CDR3 nucleotide sequence: TGCGCCAGCAGCGTACTAACAGGGGCTGAAAAACTGTTTTTT. Its translation is CASSVLTGAEKLFF.

The V and J genes are TRBV19 and TRBJ2-7, with a weak D call TRBD2 (7 bases). In germline, CDR1 is LNHDA, CDR2 SQIVND (reference sequence). V was pared by 2 bases and J by 0 bases, with 14 bases between. CDR3 length equals 16 residues. In DNA, the CDR3 is TGTGCCAGTAGTATACGAGGGGGGGAACTCTCCTACGAGCAGTACTTC. Amino acid sequence: CASSIRGGELSYEQYF.

J is TRBJ2-7 and V is TRBV6-1; possibly TRBD1 for D (5 bases). Germline V CDR1 and CDR2: MNHNS, SASEGT. With 2 bases removed from V and 3 bases from J, the gap between germline ends came to 8 bases. The CDR3 contains 13 residues. The CDR3 sequence: CASSEQGLYEQYF. The CDR3 DNA follows: TGTGCCAGCAGTGAACAGGGCCTCTACGAGCAGTACTTC.

The chain joins TRBV5-1 to TRBJ2-7; TRBD1 is a possible D gene (6 bases). CDR1 and CDR2 (germline): SGHRS, YFSETQ. V dropped 3 bases and J dropped 2 bases, with 12 bases sitting between them. This CDR3 is 14 amino acids long. CDR3 loop: CASSSDPGAYEQYF. Here the CDR3 DNA reads TGCGCCAGCAGCTCGGATCCAGGGGCCTACGAGCAGTACTTC.